The 10 T cell receptor beta chains in this list originate from one sample, sequenced in a study of T cells in Graves' hyperthyroidism and ophthalmopathy. The TCR beta CDR3 regions underwent amplification using RNA transcripts as the source. A first-round RT-PCR of the TCR CDR3 used the HTBI primer set. One entry per CDR3 protein results from TCRdb running MiXCR on the multiplex PCR reads. The repertoire has approximately 400,000 distinct CDR3 sequences, 15% to 18% of them found once; the top ten carry over 12%. Sequenced material: blood. The receptor source for this set is a woman between 18 and 30 years old with Graves' hyperthyroidism.

The CDR3 DNA follows: TGCGCCAGCAGCCGACCAGCGGAGGGTGAGCAGTTCTTC. Translated: CASSRPAEGEQFF. This sequence joins TRBV4-1 and TRBJ2-1; maybe TRBD2 (6 bases). CDR1 is MGHRA, CDR2 YSYEKL, per germline. The CDR3 length is 13 residues. Deletions cut 4 bases from V and 9 bases from J, with 13 bases between.

With respect to this clonotype: This clone may be a read error of a much larger clone one base away. The chain couples TRBV20-1 to TRBJ2-3, with a possible D match to TRBD1 (6 bases). Trimming removed 1 base at V and 4 bases at J, with 12 bases between. This CDR3 comprises 14 residues. Germline V gene lookup returns CDR1 DFQATT and CDR2 SNEGSKA (reference sequence). CDR3 loop: CSARVGASADTQYF. The CDR3 DNA reads TGCAGTGCTAGAGTGGGGGCCAGCGCAGATACGCAGTATTTT.

The chain combines TRBV29-1 with TRBJ1-3; no clear D. The V end was cut by 4 bases, the J end by 0 bases, with 13 bases between. This CDR3 comprises 15 residues. Germline CDR1 is SQVTM and CDR2 is ANQGSEA. In DNA, the CDR3 is TGCAGCGTTGCCCTTGACGGCTACTCTGGAAACACCATATATTTT. Translation: CSVALDGYSGNTIYF.

This clonotype was seen ten or more times. The chain has TRBV7-8 and TRBJ2-5; possible D gene TRBD2, 5 bases. This CDR3 comprises 16 residues. Germline V gene sequence: CDR1 SGHVS, CDR2 FQNEAQ. V lost 1 base to trimming and J lost 9 bases, with 21 bases between them. CDR3 amino acids: CASSLEQRTLLGAQYF. Written as DNA, the CDR3 is TGTGCCAGCAGCTTAGAGCAGCGTACCCTTCTCGGGGCCCAGTACTTC.

This clonotype was observed a few times. This chain uses TRBV7-8 with TRBJ1-2; D is possibly TRBD1 (6 bases). This CDR3 is 15 amino acids long. The V end was cut by 4 bases, the J end by 2 bases, with 14 bases between. From germline, CDR1 is SGHVS and CDR2 FQNEAQ. In nucleotides, the CDR3 is TGTGCCAGCAGCTCCCGGACAGAACCAAACTATGGCTACACCTTC. Translation: CASSSRTEPNYGYTF.

This clonotype was counted at least ten times. The chain links TRBV3-1 to TRBJ2-3; 8 bases are shared with TRBD1. With V trimmed by 1 base and J by 3 bases, 3 bases remained unmatched. The CDR3 is 15 residues long. CDR1 is LGHDT, CDR2 YNNKEL, per germline (reference sequence). In nucleotides, the CDR3 is TGTGCCAGCAGCCAAGGGACAGGGCCAACAGATACGCAGTATTTT. Translation gives CASSQGTGPTDTQYF.

This clonotype was seen at least ten times. V and J are TRBV3-1 and TRBJ2-7; D unresolved. The V end lost 2 bases, the J end lost 5 bases, and 10 bases lay between the germline ends. Germline loops: CDR1 LGHDT, CDR2 YNNKEL (reference sequence). The CDR3 loop spans 13 amino acids. The CDR3 loop reads CASSQKGQNEQYF. The CDR3 DNA reads as TGTGCCAGCAGCCAAAAGGGTCAGAACGAGCAGTACTTC.

This chain uses TRBV18 with TRBJ1-1, with D possibly matching TRBD1 (6 bases). V was cut by 3 bases and J by 7 bases, with 12 bases left in between. Germline loops: CDR1 KGHSH, CDR2 LQKENI. The CDR3 is 13 amino acids. The CDR3 nucleotides are TGTGCCAGCTCACCCTCAAGGACAGATGAAGCTTTCTTT. Translating it yields CASSPSRTDEAFF.

This clonotype was observed a handful of times. The J gene is TRBJ2-5, the V gene TRBV5-8; TRBD2 aligns across 9 bases. The V segment lost 4 bases and the J segment 7 bases; nucleotides outside the gene matches: 5. Germline V gene lookup returns CDR1 SGHTS and CDR2 YDEGEE. There are 13 residues in the CDR3. The CDR3, as DNA: TGTGCCAGCAGCCGGCGGGAGGGGGGGACCCAGTACTTC. It specifies CASSRREGGTQYF.

This chain uses TRBV5-1 with TRBJ2-1, with TRBD1 matching over 7 bases. Germline V CDR1 and CDR2: SGHRS, YFSETQ. The J segment lost 4 bases and the V segment lost 4 bases, leaving 14 bases of the junction unmatched. This CDR3 has 17 amino acids. In nucleotides, the CDR3 is TGCGCCAGCAGCATGGACAGTCAGGGGGAATATTACAATGAGCAGTTCTTC. It specifies CASSMDSQGEYYNEQFF.